The clone carrying this TCR beta chain was picked up one time. What it binds is unknown. While the first cohort had hundreds of subjects, the donors belonged to the separate validation cohort of more than 95 subjects. This CDR3 spans 16 amino acids. CDR1 and CDR2 from the germline V gene are SGHRS and YFSETQ. After removal of 4 bases from V and 0 bases from J, the junction contained 5 bases not matched to a gene. This record belongs to a study of cytomegalovirus exposure and HLA in healthy donors. Overall study: The 120 validation repertoires used the same platform as the approximately 700 first-cohort repertoires (as reported by a later analysis).

Findings and limits, study-wide: The majority of TCR sequences were rare, yet some public TCRs appeared in many donors. The classifier reportedly diagnosed cytomegalovirus status with high specificity and sensitivity.

Sequencing was performed with immunoSEQ multiplex PCR; in TCRdb, only in-frame clones are kept and a portion is missing. The sample comprises around 400,000 clones, roughly 90% of which are singletons, and roughly 0.82% rests with the top ten. This chain links TRBV5-1 with TRBJ2-1; TRBD1 matches 9 bases. The sequence was collected from a woman aged 18-35 years in good health and CMV-seronegative. Sequenced input: PBMCs. CDR3 amino acids: CASSAGTGPSYNEQFF. DNA for the CDR3: TGCGCCAGCAGCGCAGGGACAGGGCCCTCCTACAATGAGCAGTTCTTC.